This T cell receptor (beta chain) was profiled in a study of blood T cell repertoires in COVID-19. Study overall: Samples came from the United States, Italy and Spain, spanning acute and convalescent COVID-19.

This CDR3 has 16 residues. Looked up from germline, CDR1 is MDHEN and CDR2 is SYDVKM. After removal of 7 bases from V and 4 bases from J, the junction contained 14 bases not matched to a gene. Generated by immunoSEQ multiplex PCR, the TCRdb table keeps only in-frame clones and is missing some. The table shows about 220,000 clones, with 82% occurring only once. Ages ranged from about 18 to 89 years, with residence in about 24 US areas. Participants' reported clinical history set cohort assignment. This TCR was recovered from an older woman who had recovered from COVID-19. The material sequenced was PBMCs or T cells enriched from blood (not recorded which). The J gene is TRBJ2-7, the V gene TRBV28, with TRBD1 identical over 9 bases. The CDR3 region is CASTPPYGQGSYEQYF. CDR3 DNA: TGTGCCAGCACACCCCCGTACGGACAGGGGTCATACGAGCAGTACTTC. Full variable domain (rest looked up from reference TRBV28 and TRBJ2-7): DVKVTQSSRYLVKRTGEKVFLECVQDMDHENMFWYRQDPGLGLRLIYFSYDVKMKEKGDIPEGYSVSREKKERFSLILESASTNQTSMYLCASTPPYGQGSYEQYFGPGTRLTVT.